This T cell receptor (beta chain) is from a study of blood T cell repertoires in COVID-19. Background on the study: Specimens from acute and convalescent COVID-19 originated in the United States, Italy and Spain. From T cells, B-cell-depleted T cells, or PBMCs came the material, which was cDNA or gDNA.

In the authors' methods: Reference gene primers were amplified, and this amplification served to estimate nucleated cell counts. Assay used: immunoSEQ multiplex PCR; TCRdb lists only in-frame clones, some missing. Clone size and V and J calls were adopted from that table, with D and trimming inferred from the DNA. The profile shows 87,000 or so clones, around 87% of them singletons. The sequence was obtained from a middle-aged man with acute or convalescent COVID-19. Sequenced sample: peripheral blood.

The chain's CDR3 is CASSQGTGSGNTIYF. The CDR3 DNA sequence: TGTGCCAGCAGCCAAGGGACAGGGTCTGGAAACACCATATATTTT. This chain links TRBV3-1 (or the pseudogene TRBV3-2) with TRBJ1-3; TRBD1 agrees at 8 bases. With V trimmed by 1 base and J by 1 base, 0 bases remained unmatched. This CDR3 has 15 amino acids. Per the germline V gene, CDR1 is LGHDT and CDR2 is YNNKEL (reference sequence).